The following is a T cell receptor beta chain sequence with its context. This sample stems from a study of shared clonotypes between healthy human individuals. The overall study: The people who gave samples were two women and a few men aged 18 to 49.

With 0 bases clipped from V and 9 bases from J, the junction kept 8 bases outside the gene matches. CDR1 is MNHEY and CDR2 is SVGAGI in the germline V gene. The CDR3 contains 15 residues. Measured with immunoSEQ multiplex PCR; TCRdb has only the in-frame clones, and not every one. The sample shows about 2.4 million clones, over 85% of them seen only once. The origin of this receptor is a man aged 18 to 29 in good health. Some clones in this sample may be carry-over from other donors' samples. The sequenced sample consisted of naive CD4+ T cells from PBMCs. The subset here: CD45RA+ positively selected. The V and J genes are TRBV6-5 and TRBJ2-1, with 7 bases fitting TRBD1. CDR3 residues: CASSYSGTAKGEQFF. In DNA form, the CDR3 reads TGTGCCAGCAGTTACTCGGGGACAGCGAAGGGTGAGCAGTTCTTC.